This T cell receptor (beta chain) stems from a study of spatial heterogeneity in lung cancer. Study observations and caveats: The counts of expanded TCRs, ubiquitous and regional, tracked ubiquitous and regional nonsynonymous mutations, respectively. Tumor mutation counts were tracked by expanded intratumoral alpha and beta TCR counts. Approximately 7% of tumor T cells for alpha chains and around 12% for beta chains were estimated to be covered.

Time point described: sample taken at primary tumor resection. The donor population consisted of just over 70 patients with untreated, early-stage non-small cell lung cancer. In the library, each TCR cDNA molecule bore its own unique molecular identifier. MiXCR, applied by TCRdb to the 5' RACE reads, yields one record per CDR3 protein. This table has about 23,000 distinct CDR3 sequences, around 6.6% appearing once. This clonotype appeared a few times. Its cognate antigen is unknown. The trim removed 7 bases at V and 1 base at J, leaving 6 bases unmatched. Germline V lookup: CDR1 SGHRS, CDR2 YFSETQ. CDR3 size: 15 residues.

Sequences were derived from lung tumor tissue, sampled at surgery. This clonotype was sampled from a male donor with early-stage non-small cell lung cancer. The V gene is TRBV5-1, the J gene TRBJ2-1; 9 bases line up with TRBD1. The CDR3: CASRLQGASYNEQFF. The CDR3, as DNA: TGCGCCAGCCGTCTACAGGGGGCATCCTACAATGAGCAGTTCTTC.